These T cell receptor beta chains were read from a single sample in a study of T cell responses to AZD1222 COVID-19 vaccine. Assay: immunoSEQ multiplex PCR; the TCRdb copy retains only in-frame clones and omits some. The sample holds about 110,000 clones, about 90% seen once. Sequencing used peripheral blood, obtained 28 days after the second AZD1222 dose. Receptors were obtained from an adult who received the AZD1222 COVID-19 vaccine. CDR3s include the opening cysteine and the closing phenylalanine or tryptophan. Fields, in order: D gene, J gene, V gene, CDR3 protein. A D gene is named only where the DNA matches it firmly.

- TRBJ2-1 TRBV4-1 CASSRTPGPNTYNEQFF
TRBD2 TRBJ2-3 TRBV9 CASSVGLAASTDTQYF
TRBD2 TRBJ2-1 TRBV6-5 CASSAGGSPYNEQFF
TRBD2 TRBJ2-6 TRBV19 CASSRGGLPYSGANVLTF
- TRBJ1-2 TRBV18 CASSPGFGIEGTFGYTF
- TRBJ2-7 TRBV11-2 CASRNSGDEQYF
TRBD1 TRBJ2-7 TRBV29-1 CSARTGRSYEQYF
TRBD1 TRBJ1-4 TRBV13 CASSPTGGTNEKLFF
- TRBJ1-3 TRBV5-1 CASSLVERDTIYF
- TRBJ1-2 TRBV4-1 CASSQGEMNRDYGYTF
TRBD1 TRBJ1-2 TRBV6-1 CASSEGSGQGASNGYTF
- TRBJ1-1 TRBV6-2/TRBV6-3 CASSLGGEAFF
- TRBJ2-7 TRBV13 CASSLNRAYEQYF
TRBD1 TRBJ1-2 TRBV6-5 CASRLLGQGNYGYTF
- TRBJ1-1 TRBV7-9 CASSLGGPGGDTEAFF
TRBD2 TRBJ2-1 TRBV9 CASSAGTSGGNGYNEQFF
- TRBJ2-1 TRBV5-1 CASSLELRSSYNEQFF
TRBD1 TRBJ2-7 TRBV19 CASSMDRGDEQYF
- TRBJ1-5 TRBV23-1 CASALRSMPLRRPQHF
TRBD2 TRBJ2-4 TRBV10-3 CAISESSGGRNIQYF
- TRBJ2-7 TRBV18 CASSPGGRSSSYEQYF
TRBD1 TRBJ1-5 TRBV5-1 CASSPLGTDGTQPQHF
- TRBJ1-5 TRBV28 CASSPLGIYSNQPQHF
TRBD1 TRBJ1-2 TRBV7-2 CASSPGQHYGYTF
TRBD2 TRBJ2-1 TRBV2 CASTRLAGGYNEQFF
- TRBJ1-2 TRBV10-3 CAISAQDFRYGYTF
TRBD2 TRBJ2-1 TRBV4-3 CASSQFPGGAGTYNEQFF
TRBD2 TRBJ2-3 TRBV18 CASSPRGGADTQYF
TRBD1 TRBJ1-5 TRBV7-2 CASSLGQGGQPQHF
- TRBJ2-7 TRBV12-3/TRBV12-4 CASSPGRGYEQYF
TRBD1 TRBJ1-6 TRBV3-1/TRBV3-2 CASSQDLRQGGLNSPLHF
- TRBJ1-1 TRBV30 CAWTQQGVGGAFF
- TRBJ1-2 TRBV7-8 CASSSDRRYGYTF
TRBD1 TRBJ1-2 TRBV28 CASSLEGQGFSYGYTF
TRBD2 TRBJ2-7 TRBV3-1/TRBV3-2 CASSPSSGDLFYEQYF
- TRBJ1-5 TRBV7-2 CASSLAGTNQPQHF
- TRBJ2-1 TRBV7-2 CASSPTSIGGAYNEQFF
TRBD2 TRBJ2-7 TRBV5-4 CASSSPGTGGEQYF
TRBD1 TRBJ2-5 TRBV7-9 CASSPGQGRETQYF
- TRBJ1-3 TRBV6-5 CASSYSFGEVGNTIYF
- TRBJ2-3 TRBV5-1 CASSLAVGTDTQYF
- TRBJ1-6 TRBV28 CANSRGWNNSPLHF
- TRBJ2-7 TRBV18 CASSQDFRDYEQYF
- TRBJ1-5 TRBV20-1 CSASIGPPLFNQPQHF
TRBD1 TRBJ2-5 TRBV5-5 CASSFSPGQGQETQYF
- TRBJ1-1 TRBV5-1 CASSGGQNTEAFF